A single sample is the source of the 18 T cell receptor beta chains below, sequenced in a study of blood T cell repertoires in COVID-19. Clones were sequenced by immunoSEQ multiplex PCR, and TCRdb holds only the in-frame ones, with some missing. The table includes about 160,000 clones, around nine tenths detected once. The sequenced sample consisted of PBMCs or T cells enriched from blood (not recorded which). These receptors originate from a woman between 50 and 59 years old who had recovered from COVID-19.

The CDR3 bases are TGTGCCAGCAGCCAAGATGAAGTAGCGGGGGGCACGCAGTATTTT. Translation: CASSQDEVAGGTQYF. This chain connects TRBV3-1 (or the pseudogene TRBV3-2) to TRBJ2-3; 10 bases agree with TRBD2. Per germline, CDR1 LGHDT and CDR2 YNNKEL (reference sequence). The length of the CDR3 is 15 residues. With V trimmed by 0 bases and J by 9 bases, 6 bases remained unmatched.

This clone has only one observation. J is TRBJ1-1 and V is TRBV28; the D gene is possibly TRBD1 (6 bases). Germline lookup yields CDR1 MDHEN and CDR2 SYDVKM. The CDR3 sequence is 15 residues long. V dropped 4 bases and J dropped 5 bases, with 17 bases sitting between them. In nucleotides, the CDR3 is TGTGCCAGCAGTTCACCCAGGGGATGGGAAACTGAAGCTTTCTTT. This gives the protein CASSSPRGWETEAFF.

The V call is TRBV9, the J call TRBJ2-1; D remains unclear. Between the trimmed V and J ends, which lost 0 bases and 5 bases, there was a span of 9 bases. Germline CDR1 SGDLS, CDR2 YYNGEE. This CDR3 contains 14 residues. CDR3 protein: CASSVASVDNEQFF. The CDR3 nucleotides read TGTGCCAGCAGCGTAGCGTCGGTGGACAATGAGCAGTTCTTC.

The genes are TRBV6-5 and TRBJ1-2; 11 nucleotides agree with TRBD1. The CDR3 extends over 15 amino acids. The J segment lost 5 bases and the V segment lost 4 bases, leaving 6 bases of the junction unmatched. Germline CDR1 is MNHEY and CDR2 is SVGAGI. CDR3 region: CASSSTGTGGYGYTF. The DNA of the CDR3 is TGTGCCAGCAGTTCCACCGGGACAGGGGGTTATGGCTACACCTTC.

The rearrangement links TRBV3-1 (or the pseudogene TRBV3-2) to TRBJ2-2; TRBD2 matches 9 bases. Per the germline V gene, CDR1 is LGHDT and CDR2 is YNNKEL (reference sequence). V shed 0 bases and J 3 bases; nucleotides not matched to a gene: 5. The CDR3 contains 17 residues. The chain's CDR3 is CASSQDLGGGDTGELFF. The DNA for the CDR3 is TGTGCCAGCAGCCAAGATCTCGGCGGGGGGGACACCGGGGAGCTGTTTTTT.

The genes are TRBV7-2 and TRBJ2-3; perhaps TRBD2 as D (5 bases). The CDR3 spans 15 residues. With 0 bases removed from V and 1 base from J, the gap between germline ends came to 8 bases. In germline, CDR1 is SGHTA, CDR2 FQGNSA. In DNA form, the CDR3 reads TGTGCCAGCAGCTTAGCGTCAGCGGGCACAGATACGCAGTATTTT. This translates into CASSLASAGTDTQYF.

This chain links TRBV5-1 with TRBJ2-3; 15 bases are shared with TRBD2. The V gene end was trimmed by 3 bases and the J gene end by 0 bases; junction bases not matched to a gene: 5. The CDR3 covers 18 residues. CDR1 is SGHRS, CDR2 YFSETQ, per germline. The CDR3 loop is CASSSGTSGGRSTDTQYF. The DNA for the CDR3 is TGCGCCAGCAGCTCCGGGACTAGCGGGGGGAGGAGCACAGATACGCAGTATTTT.

This clone has a single count. This sequence joins TRBV7-8 and TRBJ1-1; D is possibly TRBD1 (6 bases). Germline CDR1 and CDR2: SGHVS and FQNEAQ. V lost 6 bases to trimming and J lost 1 base, with 21 bases between them. CDR3 length: 17 amino acids. This chain's CDR3 is CASSLLRGGVSNTEAFF. CDR3 sequence (DNA): TGTGCCAGCAGTTTACTCAGAGGGGGGGTTTCGAACACTGAAGCTTTCTTT. The whole variable domain, remainder taken from reference TRBV7-8 and TRBJ1-1, is GAGVSQSPRYKVAKRGQDVALRCDPISGHVSLFWYQQALGQGPEFLTYFQNEAQLDKSGLPSDRFFAERPEGSVSTLKIQRTQQEDSAVYLCASSLLRGGVSNTEAFFGQGTRLTVV.

The chain has TRBV12-3 or TRBV12-4 and TRBJ1-5, with unresolved D. V lost 6 bases, J lost 8 bases, and 14 bases lay in between. The CDR3 totals 13 residues. The CDR3 region is CASRVGWVEPQHF. CDR3 nucleotide sequence: TGTGCCAGCAGGGTCGGGTGGGTCGAGCCCCAGCATTTT.

The rearrangement uses TRBV30 and TRBJ2-1, with D tentatively TRBD2 (6 bases). Germline loops: CDR1 GTSNPN, CDR2 SVGIG (reference sequence). The CDR3 consists of 14 residues. Trimming stripped 1 base from V and 7 bases from J, with 14 bases between. The CDR3 loop reads CAWSGGDALNEQFF. The CDR3 DNA is TGTGCCTGGAGTGGGGGGGACGCCCTGAATGAGCAGTTCTTC.

The chain combines TRBV10-3 with TRBJ1-1; D gene uncertain. CDR1 ENHRY and CDR2 SYGVKD come from the germline V gene. With 0 bases removed from V and 7 bases from J, the gap between germline ends came to 18 bases. The CDR3 has 16 amino acids. The CDR3 bases are TGTGCCATCAGTGAGTCTGTATCCCCCATACCCGGTGAAGCTTTCTTT. It codes for CAISESVSPIPGEAFF.

CDR3 DNA: TGTGCCTCCGGGACAGGGGCAGATACGCAGTATTTT. Protein sequence: CASGTGADTQYF. The chain combines TRBV7-3 with TRBJ2-3; 10 bases map to TRBD1. V shed 11 bases, J shed 4 bases, and the junction held 3 bases outside the gene matches. The CDR3 sequence is 12 residues long. Germline-derived CDR1 and CDR2 are SGHTA and FQGTGA.

The V gene is TRBV3-1 (or the pseudogene TRBV3-2), the J gene TRBJ1-2; D not resolved. The CDR3 consists of 13 residues. V lost 3 bases to trimming and J lost 10 bases, with 15 bases between them. Germline V gene sequence: CDR1 LGHDT, CDR2 YNNKEL (reference sequence). This chain's CDR3 is CASSQRDQLSYTF. CDR3 DNA: TGTGCCAGCAGCCAGCGGGATCAGCTCTCCTACACCTTC.

The rearrangement uses TRBV19 and TRBJ2-1, with 16 bases matching TRBD2. CDR3 length: 19 amino acids. The germline V gene encodes CDR1 LNHDA and CDR2 SQIVND (reference sequence). V was pared by 1 base and J by 2 bases, with 5 bases of the junction left unmatched. CDR3 DNA: TGTGCCAGTAGTATAGTTGGGACTAGCGGGGGGGCCGCCTACAATGAGCAGTTCTTC. As protein: CASSIVGTSGGAAYNEQFF.

The sample holds one count of this clone. The V and J genes are TRBV5-5 and TRBJ1-2, with a tentative D call TRBD1 (5 bases). V was pared by 1 base and J by 1 base, with 14 bases between. The CDR3 contains 16 residues. Germline V gene sequence: CDR1 SGHKS, CDR2 YYEKEE (reference sequence). The CDR3 spells CASSLFQGTGNYGYTF. CDR3 in DNA: TGTGCCAGCAGCTTGTTTCAGGGTACGGGTAACTATGGCTACACCTTC.

The CDR3, as DNA: TGTGCCAGCACCAGATGGGGGGGTGGCTACACCTTC. Translating gives CASTRWGGGYTF. The rearrangement uses TRBV6-5 and TRBJ1-2, with D perhaps matching TRBD1 (5 bases). Germline values: CDR1 MNHEY, CDR2 SVGAGI. The CDR3 sequence is 12 residues long. Trimming cost V 7 bases and J 7 bases, with 13 bases left between them.

DNA of the CDR3: TGTGCCAGCAGCTTAGTGGCGACAGGGAGGCTCACTGAAGCTTTCTTT. Its protein product is CASSLVATGRLTEAFF. The chain joins TRBV7-9 to TRBJ1-1, with TRBD1 matching 7 bases. V lost 1 base to trimming and J lost 4 bases; unmatched junction nucleotides: 9. The CDR3 runs to 16 residues. Germline assignment: CDR1 SEHNR and CDR2 FQNEAQ (reference sequence).

CDR3 in DNA: TGTGCCAGCAGCCAAGTATCCAGCGGGGGGCGCGAGCAGTACTTC. This sequence encodes CASSQVSSGGREQYF. This chain connects TRBV4-2 to TRBJ2-7, with 9 bases that match TRBD2. Germline V gene data show CDR1 as LGHNA and CDR2 as YNFKEQ. The CDR3 is made up of 15 amino acids. The trim removed 1 base at V and 6 bases at J, leaving 7 bases unmatched.